This is a list of T cell receptor beta chains from one sample in a study of blood T cell repertoires in COVID-19. Profiled with immunoSEQ multiplex PCR; TCRdb holds only in-frame clones, not every one. The data contain about 160,000 clones, about 85% of them singletons. Sequencing was performed on peripheral blood. The receptor source for this set is a woman aged 50 to 60 with COVID-19, enrolled during active disease. Each CDR3 is given with its conserved first and last residue. Each record gives: J gene, D gene, clone size, V gene, CDR3 protein, CDR3 DNA. A D gene is named only where the DNA matches it firmly. Not all rows give a size; the values are once, few, many and, for expanded clones, a class.

j_gene: TRBJ2-1; d_gene: -; abundance: -; v_gene: TRBV20-1; CDR3aa: CSASGGAGNEQFF; CDR3nt: TGCAGTGCTAGTGGAGGGGCGGGGAATGAGCAGTTCTTC
j_gene: TRBJ1-1; d_gene: -; abundance: -; v_gene: TRBV6-5; CDR3aa: CASSYSGLTNTEAFF; CDR3nt: TGTGCCAGCAGTTACTCCGGACTGACGAACACTGAAGCTTTCTTT
j_gene: TRBJ2-7; d_gene: -; abundance: -; v_gene: TRBV19; CDR3aa: CASSPRTGKRGGGEQYF; CDR3nt: TGTGCCAGTAGTCCCCGGACGGGCAAGAGGGGAGGGGGCGAGCAGTACTTC
j_gene: TRBJ1-1; d_gene: TRBD1; abundance: -; v_gene: TRBV6-1; CDR3aa: CASSDGDRDTEAFF; CDR3nt: TGTGCCAGCAGTGATGGAGACAGGGACACTGAAGCTTTCTTT
j_gene: TRBJ1-1; d_gene: -; abundance: -; v_gene: TRBV6-5; CDR3aa: CASSYLTLQGDTEAFF; CDR3nt: TGTGCCAGCAGTTACCTGACCCTACAGGGAGATACTGAAGCTTTCTTT
j_gene: TRBJ2-7; d_gene: TRBD1; abundance: -; v_gene: TRBV15; CDR3aa: CATSRDSGTGTYEQYF; CDR3nt: TGTGCCACCAGCAGAGATTCCGGGACAGGGACCTACGAGCAGTACTTC
j_gene: TRBJ2-7; d_gene: -; abundance: -; v_gene: TRBV28; CDR3aa: CASHSPGRSEQYF; CDR3nt: TGTGCCAGCCATTCGCCGGGGAGGTCCGAGCAGTACTTC
j_gene: TRBJ1-1; d_gene: -; abundance: -; v_gene: TRBV7-3; CDR3aa: CASSSLGAHTEAFF; CDR3nt: TGTGCCAGCAGCTCTTTGGGGGCGCACACTGAAGCTTTCTTT
j_gene: TRBJ2-5; d_gene: -; abundance: once; v_gene: TRBV12-2; CDR3aa: CASRSGDREETQYF; CDR3nt: TGTGCAAGTCGCTCGGGGGACCGTGAAGAGACCCAGTACTTC
j_gene: TRBJ2-3; d_gene: -; abundance: -; v_gene: TRBV6-5; CDR3aa: CASSLTSTDTQYF; CDR3nt: TGTGCCAGCAGTCTGACTAGCACAGATACGCAGTATTTT
j_gene: TRBJ1-2; d_gene: TRBD1; abundance: -; v_gene: TRBV19; CDR3aa: CAITQGASGYTF; CDR3nt: TGTGCCATCACCCAGGGGGCCAGTGGCTACACCTTC
j_gene: TRBJ1-5; d_gene: -; abundance: -; v_gene: TRBV3-1/TRBV3-2; CDR3aa: CASSQGVPNQPQHF; CDR3nt: TGTGCCAGCAGCCAAGGCGTCCCCAATCAGCCCCAGCATTTT
j_gene: TRBJ2-2; d_gene: -; abundance: -; v_gene: TRBV10-3; CDR3aa: CAISGQVRNTGELFF; CDR3nt: TGTGCCATCAGCGGACAAGTGAGGAACACCGGGGAGCTGTTTTTT
j_gene: TRBJ1-6; d_gene: TRBD1; abundance: -; v_gene: TRBV11-3; CDR3aa: CASTTGGRSPLHF; CDR3nt: TGTGCCAGCACAACAGGGGGCAGGTCACCCCTCCACTTT
j_gene: TRBJ1-1; d_gene: TRBD1; abundance: once; v_gene: TRBV9; CDR3aa: CASSVTGGTEAFF; CDR3nt: TGTGCCAGCAGCGTGACAGGGGGCACTGAAGCTTTCTTT
j_gene: TRBJ1-1; d_gene: TRBD1; abundance: -; v_gene: TRBV6-5; CDR3aa: CASSYLTGQGNVAFF; CDR3nt: TGTGCCAGCAGTTACCTAACGGGACAGGGAAACGTAGCTTTCTTT
j_gene: TRBJ2-7; d_gene: TRBD1; abundance: -; v_gene: TRBV7-9; CDR3aa: CASSLSTGVSEQYF; CDR3nt: TGTGCCAGCAGCTTATCAACAGGGGTCTCCGAGCAGTACTTC
j_gene: TRBJ2-2; d_gene: -; abundance: -; v_gene: TRBV7-9; CDR3aa: CASSSDKNTGELFF; CDR3nt: TGTGCCAGCAGCTCGGACAAGAACACCGGGGAGCTGTTTTTT
j_gene: TRBJ1-2; d_gene: -; abundance: -; v_gene: TRBV7-9; CDR3aa: CASSTGGGAAYGYTF; CDR3nt: TGTGCCAGCAGCACAGGCGGGGGCGCGGCCTATGGCTACACCTTC
j_gene: TRBJ2-1; d_gene: TRBD1; abundance: -; v_gene: TRBV19; CDR3aa: CASSTGQGMWNEQFF; CDR3nt: TGTGCCAGTAGTACCGGACAGGGGATGTGGAATGAGCAGTTCTTC
j_gene: TRBJ2-5; d_gene: -; abundance: -; v_gene: TRBV2; CDR3aa: CASGWRGTQYF; CDR3nt: TGTGCCAGCGGGTGGAGAGGGACCCAGTACTTC
j_gene: TRBJ2-3; d_gene: TRBD2; abundance: -; v_gene: TRBV4-1; CDR3aa: CASSLPSGGTTDTQYF; CDR3nt: TGCGCCAGCAGCCTCCCTAGCGGGGGGACCACAGATACGCAGTATTTT
j_gene: TRBJ2-3; d_gene: -; abundance: -; v_gene: TRBV6-5; CDR3aa: CASSYNGDTDTQYF; CDR3nt: TGTGCCAGCAGTTATAACGGGGACACAGATACGCAGTATTTT
j_gene: TRBJ1-1; d_gene: -; abundance: -; v_gene: TRBV6-5; CDR3aa: CASGPGSTEAFF; CDR3nt: TGTGCCAGCGGGCCAGGCAGCACTGAAGCTTTCTTT
j_gene: TRBJ2-5; d_gene: TRBD2; abundance: -; v_gene: TRBV2; CDR3aa: CASSLERGGRETQYF; CDR3nt: TGTGCCAGCAGTTTGGAGCGGGGGGGCCGAGAGACCCAGTACTTC
j_gene: TRBJ2-5; d_gene: TRBD1; abundance: -; v_gene: TRBV7-8; CDR3aa: CASSAGGLGQETQYF; CDR3nt: TGTGCCAGCAGCGCAGGGGGCCTGGGGCAAGAGACCCAGTACTTC
j_gene: TRBJ1-2; d_gene: -; abundance: -; v_gene: TRBV28; CDR3aa: CASSGGLRGYTF; CDR3nt: TGTGCCAGCAGTGGGGGACTGAGGGGCTACACCTTC
j_gene: TRBJ1-2; d_gene: -; abundance: once; v_gene: TRBV30; CDR3aa: CAWTGQTASRSYGYTF; CDR3nt: TGTGCCTGGACTGGGCAGACGGCCTCGCGCAGTTATGGCTACACCTTC
j_gene: TRBJ2-3; d_gene: TRBD2; abundance: once; v_gene: TRBV18; CDR3aa: CASSPPGLASTDTQYF; CDR3nt: TGTGCCAGCTCACCGCCGGGACTAGCTTCCACAGATACGCAGTATTTT
j_gene: TRBJ2-1; d_gene: TRBD2; abundance: -; v_gene: TRBV7-9; CDR3aa: CASSFGLAGGPGYNEQFF; CDR3nt: TGTGCCAGCAGCTTTGGACTAGCGGGGGGGCCTGGCTACAATGAGCAGTTCTTC
j_gene: TRBJ2-7; d_gene: TRBD1; abundance: -; v_gene: TRBV5-8; CDR3aa: CASSPRDRHEQYF; CDR3nt: TGTGCCAGCAGCCCCCGGGACAGACACGAGCAGTACTTC
j_gene: TRBJ2-4; d_gene: TRBD1; abundance: -; v_gene: TRBV2; CDR3aa: CASGETGSKNIQYF; CDR3nt: TGTGCCAGCGGTGAGACAGGGTCCAAAAACATTCAGTACTTC
j_gene: TRBJ2-1; d_gene: -; abundance: -; v_gene: TRBV13; CDR3aa: CASSLLSVVEQFF; CDR3nt: TGTGCCAGCAGCTTACTAAGCGTCGTTGAGCAGTTCTTC
j_gene: TRBJ1-2; d_gene: -; abundance: -; v_gene: TRBV19; CDR3aa: CASSISGQGSDGYTF; CDR3nt: TGTGCCAGTAGTATTTCGGGTCAGGGAAGTGATGGCTACACCTTC
j_gene: TRBJ2-5; d_gene: TRBD2; abundance: few; v_gene: TRBV28; CDR3aa: CASRSGGEETQYF; CDR3nt: TGTGCCAGCCGAAGCGGGGGGGAGGAGACCCAGTACTTC
j_gene: TRBJ1-1; d_gene: -; abundance: once; v_gene: TRBV25-1; CDR3aa: CASSESRDNTEAFF; CDR3nt: TGTGCCAGCAGTGAATCTCGGGATAACACTGAAGCTTTCTTT
j_gene: TRBJ2-7; d_gene: TRBD1; abundance: -; v_gene: TRBV25-1; CDR3aa: CASSAGTGTYEQYF; CDR3nt: TGTGCCAGCAGTGCGGGGACAGGGACCTACGAGCAGTACTTC
j_gene: TRBJ1-1; d_gene: -; abundance: -; v_gene: TRBV19; CDR3aa: CASSIGPGNTEAFF; CDR3nt: TGTGCCAGTAGTATAGGGCCGGGGAACACTGAAGCTTTCTTT
j_gene: TRBJ2-3; d_gene: TRBD2; abundance: -; v_gene: TRBV10-1; CDR3aa: CASRGYVAGPTSTDTQYF; CDR3nt: TGCGCCAGCAGGGGTTATGTAGCGGGGCCGACTAGCACAGATACGCAGTATTTT
j_gene: TRBJ1-3; d_gene: -; abundance: -; v_gene: TRBV19; CDR3aa: CASRPGLGGNTIYF; CDR3nt: TGTGCCAGTAGGCCAGGGTTAGGTGGAAACACCATATATTTT
j_gene: TRBJ1-2; d_gene: -; abundance: -; v_gene: TRBV6-5; CDR3aa: CASSYPQDTNYGYTF; CDR3nt: TGTGCCAGCAGTTACCCGCAAGACACTAACTATGGCTACACCTTC
j_gene: TRBJ1-2; d_gene: TRBD1; abundance: -; v_gene: TRBV5-6; CDR3aa: CATATGPNYGYTF; CDR3nt: TGTGCCACCGCGACAGGGCCTAACTATGGCTACACCTTC
j_gene: TRBJ1-4; d_gene: -; abundance: -; v_gene: TRBV3-1/TRBV3-2; CDR3aa: CASSQDVGRGKLFF; CDR3nt: TGTGCCAGCAGCCAAGACGTGGGGCGAGGAAAACTGTTTTTT
j_gene: TRBJ2-5; d_gene: TRBD1; abundance: -; v_gene: TRBV6-5; CDR3aa: CASTWTGSQETQYF; CDR3nt: TGTGCCAGCACCTGGACAGGTAGCCAAGAGACCCAGTACTTC
j_gene: TRBJ1-3; d_gene: -; abundance: -; v_gene: TRBV5-1; CDR3aa: CASSLSGFGGNTIYF; CDR3nt: TGCGCCAGCAGCTTGTCAGGGTTCGGGGGAAACACCATATATTTT
j_gene: TRBJ2-3; d_gene: -; abundance: -; v_gene: TRBV30; CDR3aa: CAWSPAWRDPSTDTQYF; CDR3nt: TGTGCCTGGAGCCCCGCCTGGCGGGACCCTAGCACAGATACGCAGTATTTT
j_gene: TRBJ2-7; d_gene: TRBD1; abundance: -; v_gene: TRBV7-3; CDR3aa: CASSLTAGQEYEQYF; CDR3nt: TGTGCCAGCAGCTTAACCGCGGGACAGGAGTACGAGCAGTACTTC
j_gene: TRBJ2-2; d_gene: TRBD1; abundance: -; v_gene: TRBV5-1; CDR3aa: CASSPSGQGGNTGELFF; CDR3nt: TGCGCCAGCAGCCCCTCGGGACAGGGGGGGAACACCGGGGAGCTGTTTTTT
j_gene: TRBJ2-5; d_gene: -; abundance: -; v_gene: TRBV6-1; CDR3aa: CASSEVGGLGRETQYF; CDR3nt: TGTGCCAGCAGTGAAGTGGGGGGGCTCGGTAGAGAGACCCAGTACTTC